Shown below are 7 T cell receptor beta chains from a single sample sequenced in a study of blood T cell repertoires in COVID-19 (dated by TCRdb to 2019 to 2021). The receptor library was made with the immunoSEQ multiplex PCR assay. TCRdb carries this immuneACCESS record with in-frame sequences only. Its versions omit some clonotypes, under half of them owing to an unresolved V gene in the studies checked, with the rest unexplained. The sample includes 200,000 to 300,000 clones, with about three quarters observed a single time. The ten top clones hold around 3.4% of the sample. What was sequenced was peripheral blood. These receptors came from a woman older than 75 with acute or convalescent COVID-19.

The chain combines TRBV4-1 with TRBJ2-7; TRBD1 matches at 7 bases. The V and J ends lost 4 bases and 5 bases, in that order; junction bases with no gene match: 8. The CDR3 is made up of 14 amino acids. Germline loops: CDR1 MGHRA, CDR2 YSYEKL. The CDR3, as DNA: TGCGCCAGCAGCCCGCGGCAGGGGGAACACGAGCAGTACTTC. Protein sequence: CASSPRQGEHEQYF.

The chain is built from TRBV2 and TRBJ1-5; D gene ambiguous. V lost 6 bases and J lost 4, with 13 bases in between. The CDR3 extends over 14 amino acids. CDR1 is SNHLY and CDR2 is FYNNEI in the germline V gene. The CDR3 DNA reads as TGTGCCAGCAGCGTGACGGGTCGGAATCAGCCCCAGCATTTT. Its protein is CASSVTGRNQPQHF.

The chain employs TRBV9 and TRBJ2-5; 11 bases match TRBD2. The CDR3 is 17 residues long. Unmatched junction bases numbered 5, after V lost 0 bases and J lost 1 base. Germline assignment: CDR1 SGDLS and CDR2 YYNGEE. In DNA, the CDR3 is TGTGCCAGCAGCGTAGGGACTAGCGGGTCGGCCCAAGAGACCCAGTACTTC. Translated: CASSVGTSGSAQETQYF.

The rearrangement links TRBV18 to TRBJ2-7, with D perhaps TRBD1 (6 bases). This CDR3 contains 15 residues. The V end lost 2 bases, the J end lost 2 bases, and 13 bases lay between the germline ends. Per the germline V gene, CDR1 is KGHSH and CDR2 is LQKENI. The CDR3 spells CASSPILGQTYEQYF. CDR3 coding DNA: TGTGCCAGCTCACCAATTTTAGGACAGACCTACGAGCAGTACTTC.

V gene TRBV7-3 combines with J gene TRBJ2-7; 10 bases fit TRBD2. V lost 5 bases and J lost 3; bases outside the gene matches: 4. The CDR3 spans 14 residues. Germline V lookup: CDR1 SGHTA, CDR2 FQGTGA. CDR3 bases: TGTGCCAGCAGCCAACTAGCGGGGAACTACGAGCAGTACTTC. Its translation is CASSQLAGNYEQYF.

CDR3 sequence (DNA): TGCGCCAGCAGTGAGACAGGGCGATCCTATAATTCACCCCTCCACTTT. Its protein product is CASSETGRSYNSPLHF. V gene TRBV10-1 combines with J gene TRBJ1-6; possibly TRBD1 for D (6 bases). Germline CDR1 reads WNHNN; CDR2 reads SYGVQD (reference sequence). The CDR3 covers 16 residues. V shed 2 bases and J shed 1 base, with 9 bases lying between them.

The table lists this clone with a count of one. DNA of the CDR3: TGTGCCAGCAGCTTTTGGGGACTAGCGGAGTTAAATACGCAGTATTTT. Its protein is CASSFWGLAELNTQYF. The chain has TRBV5-4 and TRBJ2-3; TRBD2 agrees at 11 bases. J was trimmed by 7 bases and V by 2 bases; bases with no gene match: 9. CDR1 and CDR2 (germline): SGHNT, YYREEE (reference sequence). This CDR3 region has 16 residues.